This TCR beta chain was found in a study of cytomegalovirus exposure and HLA in healthy donors. Study-wide points: When analyzed later, a missense DCLRE1C variant was found to be linked to TCR beta V- and J-gene trimming.

The germline CDR1 and CDR2 sequences are SGHAT and FQDESV (reference sequence). V shed 5 bases and J shed 3 bases, with 11 bases lying between them. CDR3 length: 13 residues. Use of 60 Vbeta and 13 Jbeta primers characterized the PCR. Here immunoSEQ multiplex PCR was the method, and the copy in TCRdb shows in-frame clones only, minus some. The sample holds fewer than 200,000 clones, approximately 73% seen once. Comments on this clone: Its matching antigen is unknown.

The sample was PBMCs. This clonotype was sampled from a woman aged 18 to 35 in good health and CMV-seropositive. V is TRBV11-1 and J is TRBJ2-7; a possible D gene is TRBD1 (6 bases). Written as DNA, the CDR3 is TGTGCCAGCAGCATTAGGGGGTTCTACGAGCAGTACTTC. It translates to CASSIRGFYEQYF.